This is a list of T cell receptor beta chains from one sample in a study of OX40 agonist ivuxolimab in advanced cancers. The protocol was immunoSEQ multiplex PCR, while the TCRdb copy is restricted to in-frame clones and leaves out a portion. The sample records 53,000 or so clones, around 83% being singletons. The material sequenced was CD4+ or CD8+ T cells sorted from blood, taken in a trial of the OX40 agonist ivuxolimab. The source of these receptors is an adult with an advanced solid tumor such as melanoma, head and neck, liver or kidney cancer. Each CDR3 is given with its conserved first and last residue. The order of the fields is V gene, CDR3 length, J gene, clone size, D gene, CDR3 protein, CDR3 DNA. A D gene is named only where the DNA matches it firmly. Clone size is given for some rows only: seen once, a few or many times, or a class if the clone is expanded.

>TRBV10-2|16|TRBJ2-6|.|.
CASSDTATSGANVLTF
TGCGCCAGCAGTGACACCGCCACCTCTGGGGCCAACGTCCTGACTTTC
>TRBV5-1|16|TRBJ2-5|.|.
CASSLAPGVVRETQYF
TGCGCCAGCAGCTTGGCCCCAGGGGTAGTAAGAGAGACCCAGTACTTC
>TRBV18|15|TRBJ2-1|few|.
CASSRPGSSYNEQFF
TGTGCCAGCTCACGGCCGGGAAGCTCCTACAATGAGCAGTTCTTC
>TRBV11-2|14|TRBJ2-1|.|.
CASSLETGPYEQFF
TGTGCCAGCAGCTTAGAGACGGGGCCCTATGAGCAGTTCTTC
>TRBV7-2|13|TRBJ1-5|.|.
CASSADRNQPQHF
TGTGCCAGCAGCGCGGACAGAAATCAGCCCCAGCATTTT
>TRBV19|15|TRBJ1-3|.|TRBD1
CASSKTGEAGNTIYF
TGTGCCAGTAGTAAAACAGGGGAGGCTGGAAACACCATATATTTT
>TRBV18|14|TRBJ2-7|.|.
CASSPPTGTYEQYF
TGTGCCAGCTCACCTCCGACAGGAACCTACGAGCAGTACTTC
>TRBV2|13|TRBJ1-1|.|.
CASRVILDTEAFF
TGTGCCAGCAGAGTTATCCTCGACACTGAAGCTTTCTTT
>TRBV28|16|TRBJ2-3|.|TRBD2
CASSPLSGRGTDTQYF
TGTGCCAGCAGCCCCCTTAGCGGGAGAGGGACAGATACGCAGTATTTT
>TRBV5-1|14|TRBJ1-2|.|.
CASSPDGESGGYTF
TGCGCCAGCAGTCCAGACGGGGAATCAGGGGGCTACACCTTC
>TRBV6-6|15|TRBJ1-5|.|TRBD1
CASSPGQGAGQPQHF
TGTGCCAGCAGTCCGGGACAGGGGGCTGGACAGCCCCAGCATTTT
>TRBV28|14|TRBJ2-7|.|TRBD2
CASMLTSPSYEQYF
TGTGCCAGCATGTTGACTAGCCCTTCCTACGAGCAGTACTTC
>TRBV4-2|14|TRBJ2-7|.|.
CASSPVGSSYEQYF
TGTGCCAGCTCACCGGTGGGGTCCTCCTACGAGCAGTACTTC
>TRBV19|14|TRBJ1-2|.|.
CASSIGPPNYGYTF
TGTGCCAGTAGTATCGGGCCACCTAACTATGGCTACACCTTC
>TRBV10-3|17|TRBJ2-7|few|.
CAISESIFLESSYEQYF
TGTGCCATCAGTGAGTCGATATTTCTTGAAAGCTCCTACGAGCAGTACTTC
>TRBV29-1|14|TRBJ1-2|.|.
CSVDAKRSSHGYTF
TGCAGCGTTGACGCGAAGAGGTCATCCCATGGCTACACCTTC
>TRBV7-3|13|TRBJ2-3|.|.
CASSTTGGDTQYF
TGTGCCAGCAGCACGACAGGTGGAGATACGCAGTATTTT
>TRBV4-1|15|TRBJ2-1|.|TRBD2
CASSQVAGEIYEQFF
TGCGCCAGCAGCCAAGTGGCGGGAGAGATTTATGAGCAGTTCTTC
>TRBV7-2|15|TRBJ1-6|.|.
CASSSDRPHNSPLHF
TGTGCCAGCAGCTCCGACAGGCCGCATAATTCACCCCTCCACTTT
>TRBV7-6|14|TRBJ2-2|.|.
CASSLVQNTGELFF
TGTGCCAGCAGCTTAGTTCAGAACACCGGGGAGCTGTTTTTT
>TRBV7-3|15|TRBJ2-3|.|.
CASSLMGLFTDTQYF
TGTGCCAGCAGCTTAATGGGACTCTTCACAGATACGCAGTATTTT
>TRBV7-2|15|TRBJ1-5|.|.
CASSLHRNSNQPQHF
TGTGCCAGCAGCTTACACAGAAATAGCAATCAGCCCCAGCATTTT
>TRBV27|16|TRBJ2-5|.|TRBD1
CASSLSRGQGMGTQYF
TGTGCCAGCAGTTTATCGCGGGGACAGGGCATGGGGACCCAGTACTTC
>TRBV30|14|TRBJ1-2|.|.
CAWSVGISNYGYTF
TGTGCCTGGAGTGTGGGGATTTCTAACTATGGCTACACCTTC
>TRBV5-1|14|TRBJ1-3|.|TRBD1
CASSLTGGRDTIYF
TGCGCCAGCAGCTTAACAGGGGGTAGAGACACCATATATTTT
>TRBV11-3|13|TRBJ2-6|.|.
CASSLAGANVLTF
TGTGCCAGCAGCTTAGCTGGGGCCAACGTCCTGACTTTC
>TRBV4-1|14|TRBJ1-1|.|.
CASSQGGAITEAFF
TGCGCCAGCAGCCAAGGAGGGGCGATCACTGAAGCTTTCTTT
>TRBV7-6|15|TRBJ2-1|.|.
CASSPRLGSYNEQFF
TGTGCCAGCAGCCCCCGACTAGGCTCCTACAATGAGCAGTTCTTC
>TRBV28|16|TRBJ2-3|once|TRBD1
CASTSWDRGRSDTQYF
TGTGCCAGCACCTCCTGGGACAGGGGAAGATCAGATACGCAGTATTTT
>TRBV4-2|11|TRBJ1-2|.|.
CASSSTDSYTF
TGTGCCAGCAGCTCTACCGATAGCTACACCTTC
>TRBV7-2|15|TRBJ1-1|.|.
CASSLMSITGTEAFF
TGTGCCAGCAGCTTAATGTCCATAACTGGGACTGAAGCTTTCTTT
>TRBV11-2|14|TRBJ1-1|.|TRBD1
CASSWQGGDTEAFF
TGTGCCAGCAGCTGGCAGGGGGGGGACACTGAAGCTTTCTTT
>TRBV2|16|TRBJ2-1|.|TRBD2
CASSEARSSGVNEQFF
TGTGCCAGCAGTGAAGCGAGGTCTAGCGGGGTCAATGAGCAGTTCTTC
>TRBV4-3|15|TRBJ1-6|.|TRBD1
CASSRMTGGYSPLHF
TGCGCCAGCAGCCGAATGACAGGGGGGTATTCACCCCTCCACTTT
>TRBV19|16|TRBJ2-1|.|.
CASSNGGGGSYNEQFF
TGTGCCAGTAGTAACGGGGGAGGAGGGAGCTACAATGAGCAGTTCTTC
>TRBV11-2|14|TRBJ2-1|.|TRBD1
CASSLGQGWHEQFF
TGTGCCAGCAGCTTGGGACAGGGATGGCATGAGCAGTTCTTC
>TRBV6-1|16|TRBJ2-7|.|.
CASSEGGGGGTYEQYF
TGTGCCAGCAGTGAAGGGGGGGGAGGGGGCACTTACGAGCAGTACTTC
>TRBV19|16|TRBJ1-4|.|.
CASLRGGTGLNEKLFF
TGTGCCTCCCTGAGGGGGGGAACTGGACTTAATGAAAAACTGTTTTTT
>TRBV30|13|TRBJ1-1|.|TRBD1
CAWSVSGTGEAFF
TGTGCCTGGAGTGTAAGTGGGACAGGGGAAGCTTTCTTT
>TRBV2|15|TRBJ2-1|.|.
CASDRRASSYNEQFF
TGTGCCAGCGACCGGAGGGCTTCTTCCTACAATGAGCAGTTCTTC
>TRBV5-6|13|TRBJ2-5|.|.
CASSLGLQETQYF
TGTGCCAGCAGCCTCGGGCTCCAAGAGACCCAGTACTTC
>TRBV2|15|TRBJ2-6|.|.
CATSLTNSGANVLTF
TGTGCCACTTCCTTGACGAACTCTGGGGCCAACGTCCTGACTTTC
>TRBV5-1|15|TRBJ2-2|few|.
CASSLGPGRTGELFF
TGCGCCAGCAGCTTGGGTCCGGGGCGAACCGGGGAGCTGTTTTTT
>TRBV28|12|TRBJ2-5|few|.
CASRPPLAPQYF
TGTGCCAGCAGACCCCCGCTAGCGCCCCAGTACTTC
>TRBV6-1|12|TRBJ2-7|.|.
CASPSDRYEQYF
TGTGCCAGTCCCTCCGACCGGTACGAGCAGTACTTC
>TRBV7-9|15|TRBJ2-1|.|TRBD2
CASSSGGSSYNEQFF
TGTGCCAGCAGCTCGGGGGGGAGCTCCTACAATGAGCAGTTCTTC
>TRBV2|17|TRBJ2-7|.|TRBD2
CASSGELAGGVRYEQYF
TGTGCCAGCAGTGGGGAACTAGCGGGAGGGGTAAGGTACGAGCAGTACTTC
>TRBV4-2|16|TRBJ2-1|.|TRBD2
CASSQDPQRGNNEQFF
TGTGCCAGCAGCCAAGATCCCCAGCGGGGGAACAATGAGCAGTTCTTC
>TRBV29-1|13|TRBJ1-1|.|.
CSVVAGGRTEAFF
TGCAGCGTTGTGGCGGGGGGCAGGACTGAAGCTTTCTTT